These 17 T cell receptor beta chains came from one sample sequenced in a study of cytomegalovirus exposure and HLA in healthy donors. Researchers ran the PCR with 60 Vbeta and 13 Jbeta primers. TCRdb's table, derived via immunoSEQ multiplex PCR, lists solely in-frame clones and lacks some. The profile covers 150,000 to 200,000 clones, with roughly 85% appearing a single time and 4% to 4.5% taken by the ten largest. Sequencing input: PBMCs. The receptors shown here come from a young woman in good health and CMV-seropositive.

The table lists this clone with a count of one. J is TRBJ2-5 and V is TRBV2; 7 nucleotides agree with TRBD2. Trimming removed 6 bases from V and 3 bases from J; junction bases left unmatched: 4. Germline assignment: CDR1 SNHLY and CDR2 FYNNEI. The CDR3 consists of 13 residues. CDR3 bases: TGTGCCAGCAGGAGGGGAGGGAAAGAGACCCAGTACTTC. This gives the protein CASRRGGKETQYF.

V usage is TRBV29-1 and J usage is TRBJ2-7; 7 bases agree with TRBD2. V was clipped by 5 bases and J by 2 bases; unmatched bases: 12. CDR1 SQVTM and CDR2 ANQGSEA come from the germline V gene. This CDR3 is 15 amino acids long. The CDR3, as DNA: TGCAGCGTTCGTGGGATGGAGCGGGAAGCCTACGAGCAGTACTTC. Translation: CSVRGMEREAYEQYF.

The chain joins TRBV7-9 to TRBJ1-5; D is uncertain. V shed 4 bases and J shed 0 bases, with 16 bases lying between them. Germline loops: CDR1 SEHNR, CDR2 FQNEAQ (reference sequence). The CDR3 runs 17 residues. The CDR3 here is CASSYQDKKDSNQPQHF. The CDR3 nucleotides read TGTGCCAGCAGCTACCAAGACAAGAAAGATAGCAATCAGCCCCAGCATTTT. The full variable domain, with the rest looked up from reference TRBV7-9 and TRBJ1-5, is DTGVSQNPRHKITKRGQNVTFRCDPISEHNRLYWYRQTLGQGPEFLTYFQNEAQLEKSRLLSDRFSAERPKGSFSTLEIQRTEQGDSAMYLCASSYQDKKDSNQPQHFGDGTRLSIL.

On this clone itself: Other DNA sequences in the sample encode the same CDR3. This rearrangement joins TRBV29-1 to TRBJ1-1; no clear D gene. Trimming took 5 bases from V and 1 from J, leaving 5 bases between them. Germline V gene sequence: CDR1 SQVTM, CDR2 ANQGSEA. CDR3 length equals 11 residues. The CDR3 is CSVLKNTEAFF. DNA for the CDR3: TGCAGCGTTTTAAAGAACACTGAAGCTTTCTTT.

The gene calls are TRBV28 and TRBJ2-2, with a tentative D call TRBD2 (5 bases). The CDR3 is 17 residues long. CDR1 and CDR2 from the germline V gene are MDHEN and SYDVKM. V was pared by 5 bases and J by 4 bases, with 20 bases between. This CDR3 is CASSRRVWGRGTGELFF. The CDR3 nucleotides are TGTGCCAGCAGTCGCCGGGTCTGGGGTCGGGGCACCGGGGAGCTGTTTTTT.

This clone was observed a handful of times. CDR3 nucleotides: TGTGCCAGCTCACCAAAACTCCTCCGGGACAGGGGGTTAACGCCCCTCCACTTT. Translation: CASSPKLLRDRGLTPLHF. The V and J genes are TRBV18 and TRBJ1-6, with TRBD1 identical over 11 bases. The CDR3 is 18 residues long. Germline CDR1 and CDR2: KGHSH and LQKENI. The V gene end was trimmed by 2 bases and the J gene end by 13 bases; junction bases not matched to a gene: 16.

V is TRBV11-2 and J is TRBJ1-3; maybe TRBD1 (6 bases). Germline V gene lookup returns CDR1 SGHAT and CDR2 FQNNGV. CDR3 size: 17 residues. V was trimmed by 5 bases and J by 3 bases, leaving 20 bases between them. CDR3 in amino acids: CASSPLTGPLNGNTIYF. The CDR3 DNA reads TGTGCCAGCAGCCCGTTGACAGGACCCCTAAATGGAAACACCATATATTTT.

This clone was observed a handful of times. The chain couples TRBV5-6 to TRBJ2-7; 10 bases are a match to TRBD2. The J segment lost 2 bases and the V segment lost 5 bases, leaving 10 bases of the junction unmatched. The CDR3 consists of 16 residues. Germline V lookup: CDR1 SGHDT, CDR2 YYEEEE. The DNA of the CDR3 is TGTGCCAGCAGGTTTGGCGTAGCGGGAGGAACCTACGAGCAGTACTTC. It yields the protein CASRFGVAGGTYEQYF.

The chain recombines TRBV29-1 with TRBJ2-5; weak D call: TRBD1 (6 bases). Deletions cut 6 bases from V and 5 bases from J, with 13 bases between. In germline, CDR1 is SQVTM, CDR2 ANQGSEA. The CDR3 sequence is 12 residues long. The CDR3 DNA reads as TGCAGCGTCACTACAGGGTTGGAGACCCAGTACTTC. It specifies CSVTTGLETQYF.

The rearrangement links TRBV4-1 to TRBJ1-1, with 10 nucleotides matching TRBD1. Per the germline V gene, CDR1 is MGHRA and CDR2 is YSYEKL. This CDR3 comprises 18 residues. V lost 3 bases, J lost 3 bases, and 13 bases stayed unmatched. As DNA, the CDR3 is TGCGCCAGCAGCCATCTTCCGGGACAGGGGTTTGGTGACACTGAAGCTTTCTTT. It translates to CASSHLPGQGFGDTEAFF.

The CDR3 sequence is CASSPNAGGPTYQETQYF. In DNA form, the CDR3 reads TGTGCCAGCTCACCGAACGCGGGGGGCCCCACGTACCAAGAGACCCAGTACTTC. The chain combines TRBV18 with TRBJ2-5, with 8 bases aligning to TRBD2. The CDR3 is made up of 18 amino acids. Germline values: CDR1 KGHSH, CDR2 LQKENI. The J segment lost 0 bases and the V segment lost 3 bases, leaving 12 bases of the junction unmatched.

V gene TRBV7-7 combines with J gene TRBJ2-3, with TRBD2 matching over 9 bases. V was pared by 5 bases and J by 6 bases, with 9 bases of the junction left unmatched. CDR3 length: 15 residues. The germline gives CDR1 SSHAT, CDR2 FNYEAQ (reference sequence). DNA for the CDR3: TGTGCCAGCAGCACCGGAGCGGGAGGATTGGATACGCAGTATTTT. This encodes CASSTGAGGLDTQYF.

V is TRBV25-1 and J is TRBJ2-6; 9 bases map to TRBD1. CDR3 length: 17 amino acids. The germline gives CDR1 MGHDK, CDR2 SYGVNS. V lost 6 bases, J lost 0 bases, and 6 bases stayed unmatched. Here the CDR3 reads CASSQTGGISGANVLTF. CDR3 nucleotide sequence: TGTGCCAGCAGCCAGACAGGGGGAATCTCTGGGGCCAACGTCCTGACTTTC.

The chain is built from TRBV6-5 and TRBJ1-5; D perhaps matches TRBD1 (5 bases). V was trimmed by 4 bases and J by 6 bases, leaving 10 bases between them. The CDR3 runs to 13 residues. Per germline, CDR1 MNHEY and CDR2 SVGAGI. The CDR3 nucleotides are TGTGCCAGCAGTTTAGCGGGGACTCAGCCCCAGCATTTT. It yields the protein CASSLAGTQPQHF.

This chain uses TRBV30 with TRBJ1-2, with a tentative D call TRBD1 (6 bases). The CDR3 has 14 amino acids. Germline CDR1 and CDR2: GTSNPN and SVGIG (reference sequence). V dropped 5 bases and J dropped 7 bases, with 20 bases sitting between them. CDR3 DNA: TGTGCCTGGGCCACAGGGCTGGTAAAGGGTGGCTACACCTTC. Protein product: CAWATGLVKGGYTF.

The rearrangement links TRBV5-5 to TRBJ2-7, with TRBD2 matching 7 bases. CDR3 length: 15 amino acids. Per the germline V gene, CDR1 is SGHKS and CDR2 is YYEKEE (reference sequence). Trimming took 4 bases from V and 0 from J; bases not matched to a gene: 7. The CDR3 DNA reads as TGTGCCAGCAGCCCTTTGGGAGGGACCTCCTACGAGCAGTACTTC. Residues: CASSPLGGTSYEQYF.

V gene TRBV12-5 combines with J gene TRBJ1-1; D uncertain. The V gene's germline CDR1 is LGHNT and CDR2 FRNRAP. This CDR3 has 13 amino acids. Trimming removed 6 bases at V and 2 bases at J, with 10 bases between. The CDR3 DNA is TGTGCTAGTGGGATACGGGGTAACACTGAAGCTTTCTTT. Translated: CASGIRGNTEAFF. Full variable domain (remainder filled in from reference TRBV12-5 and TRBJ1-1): DARVTQTPRHKVTEMGQEVTMRCQPILGHNTVFWYRQTMMQGLELLAYFRNRAPLDDSGMPKDRFSAEMPDATLATLKIQPSEPRDSAVYFCASGIRGNTEAFFGQGTRLTVV.